This TCR beta chain is from a study of T cells after yellow fever vaccination. Study at large: SMART-Seq v4 Ultra Low Input served to prepare low-cell-number fractions. Study outcomes and limitations: A small share of clonotypes appeared in both CD4 and CD8 compartments. Most primary-vaccination clones reappeared after the booster (about 97% CD4, more than 70% CD8). Researchers report a weaker secondary response that nonetheless peaked faster, day 5 versus 15.

TCRdb redid the calling of the 5' RACE reads with MiXCR, one entry per CDR3 protein. Seen here are about 340,000 distinct CDR3 sequences, 8.7% observed once, and the top ten hold roughly 18%. This clonotype was detected once. Its cognate antigen is unknown. One end of the junction fails to match germline, which may point to a read error. The CDR3 loop spans 18 amino acids. Germline loops: CDR1 SGHTA, CDR2 FQGTGA. The material sequenced was PBMCs, taken on the day of the first yellow fever vaccination. This chain joins TRBV7-3 and TRBJ1-2; D is unresolved. The TCR was taken from a man younger than 30 who received the YFV17D yellow fever vaccine. Here the CDR3 DNA reads TGTGCCCGCAGTTCCCCGGGCCGATGGGAATCCACTAACTATGGCTACACCTTC. This encodes CARSSPGRWESTNYGYTF.